Sequencing of this T cell receptor (beta chain) was carried out in a study of beta chain features in type 1 diabetes. For the study at large: Across all samples, about 100 million sorted cells were examined. Overall study results and limits: The naive, central memory and Treg TCRB repertoires looked more alike in patients than they did in healthy donors. cDNA-based sequencing might over-represent cells highly expressing TCR.

Sorting based on CD45RO/CCR7/CD25/CD127/CD95/CD27 separated CD4+ naive, central memory, regulatory and stem cell-like memory cells. CDR1 is MDHEN, CDR2 SYDVKM, per germline. Trimming at V came to 5 bases and at J to 10 bases, leaving 5 bases not matched to a gene. The CDR3 runs to 12 residues. Expressed TCRB transcripts were sequenced because the entire RNA isolate underwent reverse transcription. This table comes from immunoSEQ multiplex PCR, and its TCRdb copy is limited to in-frame clones, with some not included. The table lists hundreds of thousands of clones, around 15% of them singletons. This clone turned up a few times. The target antigen is unknown.

The sample consisted of naive CD4+ T cells from blood. The V gene is TRBV28, the J gene TRBJ2-1; 7 bases line up with TRBD2. The sequence came from a man younger than 30 in good health. The CDR3 protein is CASSLLASEQFF. CDR3 nucleotide sequence: TGTGCCAGCAGTCTACTAGCGTCCGAGCAGTTCTTC.